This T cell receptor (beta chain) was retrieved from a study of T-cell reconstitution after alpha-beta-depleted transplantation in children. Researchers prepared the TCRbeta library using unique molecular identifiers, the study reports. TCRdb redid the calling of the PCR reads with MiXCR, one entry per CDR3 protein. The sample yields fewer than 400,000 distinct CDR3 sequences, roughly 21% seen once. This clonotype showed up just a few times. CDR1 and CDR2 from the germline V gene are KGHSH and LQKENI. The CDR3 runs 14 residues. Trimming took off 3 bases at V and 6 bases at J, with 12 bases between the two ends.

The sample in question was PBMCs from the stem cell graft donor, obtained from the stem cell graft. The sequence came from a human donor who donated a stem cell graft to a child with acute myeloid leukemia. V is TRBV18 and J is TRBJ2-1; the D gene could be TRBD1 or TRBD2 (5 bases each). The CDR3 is CASSPSGPTNEQFF. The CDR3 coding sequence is TGTGCCAGCTCACCTTCGGGACCTACCAATGAGCAGTTCTTC.